The clone carrying this T cell receptor (beta chain) has a handful of counts. What it recognizes is unknown. Arm-PCR with iRepertoire HTBI primers amplified the CDR3 regions for these TCR beta libraries. A single record per CDR3 protein comes from TCRdb applying MiXCR to the multiplex PCR reads. This table holds approximately 690,000 distinct CDR3 sequences, approximately 29% found once. Germline CDR1 is DFQATT and CDR2 is SNEGSKA (reference sequence). The length of the CDR3 is 19 residues. Trimming took 0 bases from V and 4 from J, leaving 27 bases between them. This record comes from a study of regulatory T cells in long-lasting Graves disease. Study-wide context: Persistent cases were those of Graves' disease that involved over 5 years of antithyroid drugs with positive TSH receptor antibodies. The study's findings and limits: Repertoires from persistent disease leaned toward TRBV28, TRBJ1-2 and TRBJ2-5. Reduced TCR diversity was observed in persistent Graves' patients versus newly diagnosed patients.

Time point described: persistent/refractory GD, antithyroid drugs over 5 years with positive TRAb. PBMCs provided the RNA from which the TCR library was made. The V gene is TRBV20-1, the J gene TRBJ1-2, with D possibly being TRBD1 (5 bases). Sequenced material: peripheral blood mononuclear cells (PBMCs), taken when the disease was refractory, from a patient treated with antithyroid drugs. This TCR was sampled from a female donor with Graves disease. CDR3 DNA sequence: TGCAGTGCTAGAGATAGGACCGGGACTTGGGGCCCCACAATCTATGGCTACACCTTC. This encodes CSARDRTGTWGPTIYGYTF.